This T cell receptor (beta chain) was sequenced for a study of human CD8 memory T cell subsets. Germline-derived CDR1 and CDR2 are SNHLY and FYNNEI. This CDR3 region has 13 residues. UMI-labeled 5' RACE generated the TCR beta libraries. Reanalyzing the 5' RACE reads, TCRdb keeps one entry per CDR3 protein, without DNA. Its clone listing holds about 17,000 distinct CDR3 sequences. V gene TRBV2 combines with J gene TRBJ2-3. The receptor was isolated from a human donor in good health. Material: CD8+ stem-like memory T cells (TSCM and TCM) sorted from PBMCs. As to subset: stem-like memory CD8 T cells (TSTEM), CCR7+ PD-1- TIGIT-. The chain's CDR3 is CASSELGGDTQYF.